The 6 T cell receptor beta chains reported below all come from one sample, sequenced in a study of T cell responses to AZD1222 COVID-19 vaccine (dated by TCRdb to the early 2020s). Taken with the paper, the label for time point translates to: about 28 days (+/-7) after the second vaccine dose. The library came from the immunoSEQ multiplex PCR assay. Entries here come from immuneACCESS through TCRdb and include only in-frame sequences with V and J called. Some clones fail to appear in such tables; in the studies checked, an unresolved V gene covers under half of the shortfall, and the cause of the remainder is unknown. The sample table lists 150,000 to 200,000 clones, 90% to 95% of them with a count of one. 4% to 5.5% of the sample goes to the ten largest clones. The sequencing used peripheral blood, collected 28 days after the second AZD1222 dose. Receptor source: an adult who received the AZD1222 COVID-19 vaccine.

CDR3 coding DNA: TGCAGTGCCGGGCAGGGATTAAGTGAGGGCTACACCTTC. This codes for CSAGQGLSEGYTF. The chain combines TRBV29-1 with TRBJ1-2; perhaps TRBD1 as D (5 bases). Germline V gives CDR1 SQVTM, CDR2 ANQGSEA. The length of the CDR3 is 13 residues. Using reference TRBV29-1 and TRBJ1-2 for the parts outside the CDR3, the full variable domain is SAVISQKPSRDICQRGTSLTIQCQVDSQVTMMFWYRQQPGQSLTLIATANQGSEATYESGFVIDKFPISRPNLTFSTLTVSNMSPEDSSIYLCSAGQGLSEGYTFGSGTRLTVV.

This sequence joins TRBV7-9 and TRBJ2-7; 7 bases are a match to TRBD2. Germline lookup yields CDR1 SEHNR and CDR2 FQNEAQ (reference sequence). The CDR3 is 15 amino acids. Losses at the gene ends were 5 bases for V and 3 bases for J; bases not matched to a gene: 10. Here the CDR3 DNA reads TGTGCCAGCAGCGCAAGCTCTAGCGGACACTACGAGCAGTACTTC. It translates to CASSASSSGHYEQYF.

This clone was found once. Written as DNA, the CDR3 is TGTGCCAGCAGCCAAGTTACTAGTAGCTACAATGAGCAGTTCTTC. It translates to CASSQVTSSYNEQFF. The chain uses TRBV14 and TRBJ2-1; tentatively, D is TRBD2 (5 bases). The germline V gene encodes CDR1 SGHDN and CDR2 FVKESK. This CDR3 has 15 amino acids. The V end lost 1 base, the J end lost 3 bases, and 10 bases lay between the germline ends.

This chain uses TRBV30 with TRBJ1-5; 7 nucleotides match TRBD1. The CDR3 runs 15 residues. J was trimmed by 0 bases and V by 3 bases; bases with no gene match: 5. In germline, CDR1 is GTSNPN, CDR2 SVGIG (reference sequence). CDR3 region: CAWSEDRHSNQPQHF. The DNA for the CDR3 is TGTGCCTGGAGCGAGGACAGGCATAGCAATCAGCCCCAGCATTTT.

This chain joins TRBV19 and TRBJ2-1; 14 nucleotides align to TRBD2. From germline, CDR1 is LNHDA and CDR2 SQIVND (reference sequence). The CDR3 extends over 13 amino acids. V shed 9 bases, J shed 7 bases, and the junction held 2 bases outside the gene matches. CDR3: CASRLAGGNEQFF. The CDR3 DNA sequence: TGTGCCAGCCGACTAGCGGGAGGGAATGAGCAGTTCTTC.

V is TRBV5-6 and J is TRBJ2-6; perhaps TRBD2 as D (5 bases). Per the germline V gene, CDR1 is SGHDT and CDR2 is YYEEEE. V lost 5 bases to trimming and J lost 0 bases, with 6 bases between them. This CDR3 is 14 amino acids long. CDR3 region: CASRGSSGANVLTF. The CDR3 DNA is TGTGCCAGCAGGGGGAGCTCTGGGGCCAACGTCCTGACTTTC.